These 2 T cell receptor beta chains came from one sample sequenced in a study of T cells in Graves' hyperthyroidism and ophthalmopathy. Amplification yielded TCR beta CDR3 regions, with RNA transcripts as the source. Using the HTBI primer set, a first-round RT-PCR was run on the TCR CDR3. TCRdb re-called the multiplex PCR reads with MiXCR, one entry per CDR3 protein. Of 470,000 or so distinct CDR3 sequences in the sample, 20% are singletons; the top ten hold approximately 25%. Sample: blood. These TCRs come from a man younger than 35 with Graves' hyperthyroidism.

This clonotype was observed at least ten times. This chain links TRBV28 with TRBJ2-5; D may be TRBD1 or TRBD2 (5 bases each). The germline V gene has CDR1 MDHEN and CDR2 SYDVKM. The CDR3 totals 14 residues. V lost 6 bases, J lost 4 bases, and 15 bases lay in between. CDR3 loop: CASSCDSGLETQYF. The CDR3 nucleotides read TGTGCCAGCAGCTGTGACTCGGGGCTAGAGACCCAGTACTTC.

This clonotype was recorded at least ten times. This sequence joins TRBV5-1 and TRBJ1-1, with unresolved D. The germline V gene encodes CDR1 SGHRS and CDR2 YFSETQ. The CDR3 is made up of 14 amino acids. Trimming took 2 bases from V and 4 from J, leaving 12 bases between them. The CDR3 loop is CASSFRRESTEAFF. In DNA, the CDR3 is TGCGCCAGCAGCTTCCGGAGGGAGAGCACTGAAGCTTTCTTT.